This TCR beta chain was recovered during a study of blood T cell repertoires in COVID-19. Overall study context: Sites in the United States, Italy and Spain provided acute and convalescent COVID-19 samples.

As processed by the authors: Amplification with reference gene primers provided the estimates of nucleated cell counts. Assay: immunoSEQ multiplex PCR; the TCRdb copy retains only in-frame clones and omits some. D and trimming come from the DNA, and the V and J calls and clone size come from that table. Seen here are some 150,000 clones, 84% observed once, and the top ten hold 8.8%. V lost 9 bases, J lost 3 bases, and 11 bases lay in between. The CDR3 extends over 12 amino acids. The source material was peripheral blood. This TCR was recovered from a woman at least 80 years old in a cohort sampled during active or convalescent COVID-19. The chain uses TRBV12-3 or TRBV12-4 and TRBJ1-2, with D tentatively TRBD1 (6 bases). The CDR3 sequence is CASLTGYYGYTF. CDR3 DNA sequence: TGTGCCAGTCTAACAGGGTACTATGGCTACACCTTC.